The 22 T cell receptor beta chains presented below share a single source sample, sequenced in a study of T cell changes during pregnancy in multiple sclerosis. Clones were sequenced by immunoSEQ multiplex PCR, and TCRdb holds only the in-frame ones, with some missing. The table records tens of thousands of clones, about 90% of them present only once. The source was CD4+ T cells from peripheral blood mononuclear cells, collected in the first trimester of pregnancy. The receptor source for this set is a female donor with multiple sclerosis, enrolled in a pregnancy study.

This rearrangement joins TRBV9 to TRBJ1-4; tentative D call: TRBD1 (6 bases). This CDR3 is built from 16 residues. V gave up 3 bases and J gave up 8 bases, with 20 bases separating them. Germline CDR1 and CDR2: SGDLS and YYNGEE. As DNA, the CDR3 is TGTGCCAGCAGCGCCCAACAGGGAAGGGAGGGGGAAAAACTGTTTTTT. This translates into CASSAQQGREGEKLFF.

The V gene is TRBV5-1, the J gene TRBJ2-3; no definite D call. Trimming removed 3 bases at V and 0 bases at J, with 11 bases between. This CDR3 spans 15 amino acids. Per the germline V gene, CDR1 is SGHRS and CDR2 is YFSETQ. The chain's CDR3 is CASSSHTKSTDTQYF. In DNA, the CDR3 is TGCGCCAGCAGCTCCCATACTAAGAGCACAGATACGCAGTATTTT.

The chain uses TRBV5-6 and TRBJ1-5; 8 nucleotides align to TRBD1. Looked up from germline, CDR1 is SGHDT and CDR2 is YYEEEE. V dropped 4 bases and J dropped 5; count of bases not matched to a gene: 11. The CDR3 is 16 amino acids. CDR3 sequence: CASSPWTGRSDQPQHF. CDR3 DNA sequence: TGTGCCAGCAGCCCCTGGACAGGGCGTAGTGATCAGCCCCAGCATTTT.

J is TRBJ2-1 and V is TRBV10-3, with 8 bases fitting TRBD1. There are 13 residues in the CDR3. CDR1 and CDR2 (germline): ENHRY, SYGVKD. The ends lost 7 bases at V and 9 bases at J; junction bases unmatched: 8. Here the CDR3 reads CAITGLQGGEQFF. The CDR3 DNA reads as TGTGCCATCACCGGATTACAGGGGGGTGAGCAGTTCTTC.

The chain joins TRBV10-3 to TRBJ2-7; 8 positions match TRBD1. The V and J ends lost 8 bases and 2 bases, in that order; junction bases with no gene match: 5. The CDR3 contains 13 residues. From germline, CDR1 is ENHRY and CDR2 SYGVKD. CDR3 region: CAIGAGGTYEQYF. DNA of the CDR3: TGTGCCATCGGGGCAGGGGGCACCTACGAGCAGTACTTC.

The V and J genes are TRBV5-8 and TRBJ2-3; tentatively, D is TRBD1 (6 bases). V gave up 1 base and J gave up 6 bases, with 12 bases separating them. Germline values: CDR1 SGHTS, CDR2 YDEGEE. The CDR3 consists of 14 residues. CDR3 DNA sequence: TGTGCCAGCAGCTTGACAGGGCCCCCCGATACGCAGTATTTT. Protein sequence: CASSLTGPPDTQYF.

The chain couples TRBV7-6 to TRBJ2-7, with TRBD1 matching over 7 bases. The CDR3 covers 15 residues. Trimming removed 5 bases from V and 2 bases from J; junction bases left unmatched: 9. In germline, CDR1 is SGHVS, CDR2 FNYEAQ. The CDR3: CASSPGTASTYEQYF. CDR3 in DNA: TGTGCCAGCAGCCCAGGGACAGCCTCCACCTACGAGCAGTACTTC.

This rearrangement joins TRBV6-5 to TRBJ2-1; TRBD1 is a possible D gene (6 bases). Trimming pared 6 bases from V and 6 bases from J, leaving 12 bases between. This CDR3 has 13 amino acids. From germline, CDR1 is MNHEY and CDR2 SVGAGI. The CDR3 loop is CASSPAGANEQFF. The CDR3 DNA is TGTGCCAGCAGCCCCGCAGGGGCCAATGAGCAGTTCTTC.

The chain employs TRBV5-1 and TRBJ2-3; 8 bases fit TRBD1. J lost 1 base, V lost 4 bases, and 8 bases had no gene match. Germline values: CDR1 SGHRS, CDR2 YFSETQ. This CDR3 spans 16 amino acids. The CDR3: CASSSNPGQGTDTQYF. In DNA form, the CDR3 reads TGCGCCAGCAGCAGCAACCCGGGACAGGGCACAGATACGCAGTATTTT.

The V and J genes are TRBV30 and TRBJ1-2; 8 bases fit TRBD1. With 3 bases clipped from V and 6 bases from J, the junction kept 6 bases outside the gene matches. This CDR3 has 13 amino acids. CDR1 GTSNPN and CDR2 SVGIG come from the germline V gene (reference sequence). The CDR3 nucleotides read TGTGCCTGGAGCGGACAGGGCCTCGATGGCTACACCTTC. Translation gives CAWSGQGLDGYTF.

CDR3 region: CASSQVSGLGFTDTQYF. CDR3 in DNA: TGCGCCAGCAGCCAAGTTTCGGGATTGGGGTTCACAGATACGCAGTATTTT. The chain employs TRBV4-1 and TRBJ2-3, with D possibly matching TRBD2 (5 bases). From germline, CDR1 is MGHRA and CDR2 YSYEKL. Between the trimmed V and J ends, which lost 1 base and 2 bases, there was a span of 16 bases. The CDR3 has 17 residues.

The rearrangement links TRBV11-3 to TRBJ2-5; perhaps TRBD2 as D (5 bases). Germline CDR1 is SGHNT and CDR2 is YENEEA. V gave up 6 bases and J gave up 1 base, with 12 bases separating them. The CDR3 is made up of 14 amino acids. The CDR3 loop reads CASSPSRGQETQYF. The CDR3 DNA is TGTGCCAGCAGTCCCTCCCGGGGCCAAGAGACCCAGTACTTC. The full variable domain, in which reference TRBV11-3 and TRBJ2-5 provide the parts outside the CDR3, is EAGVVQSPRYKIIEKKQPVAFWCNPISGHNTLYWYLQNLGQGPELLIRYENEEAVDDSQLPKDRFSAERLKGVDSTLKIQPAELGDSAVYLCASSPSRGQETQYFGPGTRLLVL.

The chain recombines TRBV6-1 with TRBJ1-6; 10 bases fit TRBD1. The germline gives CDR1 MNHNS, CDR2 SASEGT. This CDR3 contains 12 residues. CDR3: CAGGQGNSPLHF. The CDR3 DNA is TGTGCGGGGGGACAGGGGAATTCACCCCTCCACTTT.

The chain has TRBV7-2 and TRBJ2-2; the D gene is possibly TRBD1 (6 bases). This CDR3 region has 16 residues. CDR1 and CDR2 from the germline V gene are SGHTA and FQGNSA. V was cut by 0 bases and J by 0 bases, with 8 bases left in between. CDR3 DNA: TGTGCCAGCAGCTTAGCGCCAGGGGCGAACACCGGGGAGCTGTTTTTT. Amino acid sequence: CASSLAPGANTGELFF.

The chain links TRBV29-1 to TRBJ2-7; 10 nucleotides align to TRBD2. The CDR3 length is 13 residues. V lost 7 bases and J lost 2; bases outside the gene matches: 5. Germline lookup yields CDR1 SQVTM and CDR2 ANQGSEA. CDR3 bases: TGCAGCGCTGGGACTAGCGTACCCTACGAGCAGTACTTC. The encoded protein is CSAGTSVPYEQYF.

The chain carries TRBV2 and TRBJ1-4; 7 nucleotides align to TRBD1. The germline gives CDR1 SNHLY, CDR2 FYNNEI. V lost 8 bases, J lost 8 bases, and 8 bases stayed unmatched. The CDR3 sequence is 13 residues long. The DNA for the CDR3 is TGTGCCAGCCGGAGGGGCAGGGGGGAAAAACTGTTTTTT. Protein product: CASRRGRGEKLFF.

The chain links TRBV5-1 to TRBJ2-1; a possible D gene is TRBD2 (5 bases). Germline CDR1 is SGHRS and CDR2 is YFSETQ. This CDR3 has 13 residues. Trimming took off 4 bases at V and 6 bases at J, with 11 bases between the two ends. For the CDR3, the DNA is TGCGCCAGCAGCACCATACTAGTCAATGAGCAGTTCTTC. Translating gives CASSTILVNEQFF.

The chain links TRBV7-2 to TRBJ2-7, with D tentatively TRBD2 (7 bases). This CDR3 is 15 amino acids long. The germline gives CDR1 SGHTA, CDR2 FQGNSA. The germline V and J ends were trimmed by 1 base and 3 bases, with 13 bases remaining between them. The CDR3 spells CASSLGGEGVYEQYF. Written as DNA, the CDR3 is TGTGCCAGCAGCTTAGGAGGGGAGGGGGTCTACGAGCAGTACTTC.

The genes are TRBV28 and TRBJ1-5, with unresolved D. Germline CDR1 reads MDHEN; CDR2 reads SYDVKM. V gave up 5 bases and J gave up 7 bases, with 15 bases separating them. CDR3 size: 14 residues. The CDR3 is CASSLPPPWQPQHF. CDR3 nucleotides: TGTGCCAGCAGTCTACCCCCCCCCTGGCAGCCCCAGCATTTT.

This clone showed up just once. At one boundary the junction diverges from the germline segment, which might be a read error. The chain has TRBV7-7 and TRBJ2-1; the match to TRBD2 covers 7 bases. CDR1 is SSHAT, CDR2 FNYEAQ, per germline (reference sequence). The CDR3 length is 13 residues. The CDR3 loop is CASSLAGVNEQFF. DNA for the CDR3: TGTGCTAGCAGCCTCGCGGGAGTTAATGAGCAGTTCTTC.

The gene calls are TRBV19 and TRBJ1-1; tentatively, D is TRBD1 (6 bases). The CDR3 extends over 16 amino acids. The V and J ends lost 7 bases and 3 bases respectively, with 21 bases between them. Germline-derived CDR1 and CDR2 are LNHDA and SQIVND (reference sequence). In DNA form, the CDR3 reads TGTGCCAGTATCCGTAAGACAGGAGGTGTCGACACTGAAGCTTTCTTT. It codes for CASIRKTGGVDTEAFF. Using reference TRBV19 and TRBJ1-1 for the parts outside the CDR3, the full variable domain is DGGITQSPKYLFRKEGQNVTLSCEQNLNHDAMYWYRQDPGQGLRLIYYSQIVNDFQKGDIAEGYSVSREKKESFPLTVTSAQKNPTAFYLCASIRKTGGVDTEAFFGQGTRLTVV.

In DNA form, the CDR3 reads TGTGCCAGCAGCTCAAGGACTAGCGAAGGGGCCCAGTACTTC. Its protein is CASSSRTSEGAQYF. J is TRBJ2-5 and V is TRBV7-9; 9 bases are a match to TRBD2. Germline V gives CDR1 SEHNR, CDR2 FQNEAQ (reference sequence). The CDR3 is 14 amino acids. J gave up 9 bases and V 4 bases, and 9 bases lay outside the gene matches.